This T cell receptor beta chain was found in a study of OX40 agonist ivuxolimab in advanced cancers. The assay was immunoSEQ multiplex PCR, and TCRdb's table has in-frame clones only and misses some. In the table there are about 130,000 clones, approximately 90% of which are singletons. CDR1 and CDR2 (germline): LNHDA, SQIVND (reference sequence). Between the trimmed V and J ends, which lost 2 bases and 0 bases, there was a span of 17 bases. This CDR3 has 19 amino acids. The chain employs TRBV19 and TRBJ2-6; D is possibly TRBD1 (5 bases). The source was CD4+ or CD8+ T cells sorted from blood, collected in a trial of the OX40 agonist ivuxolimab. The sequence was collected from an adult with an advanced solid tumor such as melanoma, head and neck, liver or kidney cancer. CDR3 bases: TGTGCCAGTAGTATACCCCTAGGAACAGGCGACTCTGGGGCCAACGTCCTGACTTTC. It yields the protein CASSIPLGTGDSGANVLTF. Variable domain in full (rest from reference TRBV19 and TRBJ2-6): DGGITQSPKYLFRKEGQNVTLSCEQNLNHDAMYWYRQDPGQGLRLIYYSQIVNDFQKGDIAEGYSVSREKKESFPLTVTSAQKNPTAFYLCASSIPLGTGDSGANVLTFGAGSRLTVL.